The rows below give T cell receptor beta chains drawn from one sample of a study of cytomegalovirus exposure and HLA in healthy donors. TCRdb's table, derived via immunoSEQ multiplex PCR, lists solely in-frame clones and lacks some. This sample has under 200,000 clones, with around 75% found just once. The sample comprised PBMCs. Receptors originate from a woman in her thirties in good health and CMV-seronegative. Both conserved end residues are part of each CDR3. Fields, in order: J gene, D gene, V gene, clone size, CDR3 DNA, CDR3 protein. D genes are given only for firm matches. The size entry is marked missing in some rows and otherwise reads once, few, many or a size class.

j_call: TRBJ2-2; d_call: NA; v_call: TRBV5-1; clone_size: NA; cdr3_nt: TGCGCCAGCAGCTTGGTCTTAGACAGGAACACCGGGGAGCTGTTTTTT; cdr3_aa: CASSLVLDRNTGELFF
j_call: TRBJ1-1; d_call: NA; v_call: TRBV27; clone_size: NA; cdr3_nt: TGTGCCAGCAGTTTAAACAGAAGGTCGAACACTGAAGCTTTCTTT; cdr3_aa: CASSLNRRSNTEAFF
j_call: TRBJ2-7; d_call: TRBD1; v_call: TRBV10-1; clone_size: once; cdr3_nt: TGCGCCTGCCGTGAGGGGGCAGCCTCTCTTCACGAGCAGTACTTC; cdr3_aa: CACREGAASLHEQYF
j_call: TRBJ2-7; d_call: NA; v_call: TRBV27; clone_size: NA; cdr3_nt: TGTGCCAGCAGTTTGGACAGACTCTCCTACGAGCAGTACTTC; cdr3_aa: CASSLDRLSYEQYF
j_call: TRBJ1-2; d_call: NA; v_call: TRBV7-3; clone_size: NA; cdr3_nt: TGTGCCAGCAGCTTAGATAGCGGCGGCGGCTACACCTTC; cdr3_aa: CASSLDSGGGYTF
j_call: TRBJ2-3; d_call: TRBD2; v_call: TRBV7-9; clone_size: few; cdr3_nt: TGTGCCAGCAGCCGTGCACTAGCGGGGGTGGCAGATACGCAGTATTTT; cdr3_aa: CASSRALAGVADTQYF
j_call: TRBJ2-1; d_call: NA; v_call: TRBV4-1; clone_size: NA; cdr3_nt: TGCGCCAGCAGCCAGCTGCACTCCGAATACAATGAGCAGTTCTTC; cdr3_aa: CASSQLHSEYNEQFF
j_call: TRBJ2-7; d_call: NA; v_call: TRBV5-1; clone_size: NA; cdr3_nt: TGCGCCAGCAGGGGCGAGTACGAGCAGTACTTC; cdr3_aa: CASRGEYEQYF
j_call: TRBJ1-5; d_call: NA; v_call: TRBV2; clone_size: NA; cdr3_nt: TGTGCCAGCAGTGAACAGTTAAGCAATCAGCCCCAGCATTTT; cdr3_aa: CASSEQLSNQPQHF
j_call: TRBJ1-6; d_call: NA; v_call: TRBV2; clone_size: NA; cdr3_nt: TGTGCCAGCAGCTCTGGGACTCTCCAACCACCCCTCCACTTT; cdr3_aa: CASSSGTLQPPLHF
j_call: TRBJ1-6; d_call: TRBD1; v_call: TRBV7-8; clone_size: once; cdr3_nt: TGTGCCAGCAGCTTAGTTAGAACAGGGGAATCACCCCTCCACTTT; cdr3_aa: CASSLVRTGESPLHF
j_call: TRBJ1-4; d_call: NA; v_call: TRBV10-2; clone_size: NA; cdr3_nt: TGCGCCAGCAGTTGGGCGAGAAATGAAAAACTGTTTTTT; cdr3_aa: CASSWARNEKLFF
j_call: TRBJ2-2; d_call: TRBD1; v_call: TRBV25-1; clone_size: NA; cdr3_nt: TGTGCCAGCAGTGAACTAGGGACAGGGGTGGCCGGGGAGCTGTTTTTT; cdr3_aa: CASSELGTGVAGELFF
j_call: TRBJ2-7; d_call: TRBD1; v_call: TRBV18; clone_size: NA; cdr3_nt: TGTGCCAGCTCACCACAGGTTCCTATGGACAGGGCCTCCTACGAGCAGTACTTC; cdr3_aa: CASSPQVPMDRASYEQYF
j_call: TRBJ1-2; d_call: TRBD1; v_call: TRBV13; clone_size: NA; cdr3_nt: TGTGCCAGCAGCCAAACCCTCCGGGACAGGGGGCGGTTTGACTATGGCTACACCTTC; cdr3_aa: CASSQTLRDRGRFDYGYTF
j_call: TRBJ1-2; d_call: NA; v_call: TRBV19; clone_size: NA; cdr3_nt: TGTGCCAGTAGTCCCATCGGGAAGGACGGTGGCTACACCTTC; cdr3_aa: CASSPIGKDGGYTF
j_call: TRBJ2-7; d_call: TRBD2; v_call: TRBV7-8; clone_size: NA; cdr3_nt: TGTGCCAGCGGCAGCGGGAGGGCTTACGAGCAGTACTTC; cdr3_aa: CASGSGRAYEQYF
j_call: TRBJ2-7; d_call: TRBD2; v_call: TRBV2; clone_size: few; cdr3_nt: TGTGCCAGCAGCTCCCTCGTGAGTGGGGGGGGAACCTACGAGCAGTACTTC; cdr3_aa: CASSSLVSGGGTYEQYF
j_call: TRBJ2-1; d_call: NA; v_call: TRBV5-1; clone_size: NA; cdr3_nt: TGCGCCAGCAGCTTGGACCTGGGGGCTGGTAATGAGCAGTTCTTC; cdr3_aa: CASSLDLGAGNEQFF
j_call: TRBJ1-4; d_call: NA; v_call: TRBV10-2; clone_size: few; cdr3_nt: TGCGCCAGCAGCCCCGATGGTGGGGCTAAGGAAAAACTGTTTTTT; cdr3_aa: CASSPDGGAKEKLFF
j_call: TRBJ1-1; d_call: NA; v_call: TRBV6-5; clone_size: NA; cdr3_nt: TGTGCCAGCAGTTACTCGACCTTCTGCGGGGCTTTCTTT; cdr3_aa: CASSYSTFCGAFF
j_call: TRBJ2-7; d_call: NA; v_call: TRBV10-3; clone_size: once; cdr3_nt: TGTGCCATCAGGGACAGTGGCTACGAGCAGTACTTC; cdr3_aa: CAIRDSGYEQYF
j_call: TRBJ1-1; d_call: NA; v_call: TRBV19; clone_size: NA; cdr3_nt: TGTGCCAGTAGTTCCCCACTCTATAAGCGGAGACAGGAGAACACTGAAGCTTTCTTT; cdr3_aa: CASSSPLYKRRQENTEAFF
j_call: TRBJ2-3; d_call: NA; v_call: TRBV5-1; clone_size: NA; cdr3_nt: TGCGCCAGCAGCCCCCCCCGGTCCGAGTACACAGATACGCAGTATTTT; cdr3_aa: CASSPPRSEYTDTQYF
j_call: TRBJ2-3; d_call: TRBD1; v_call: TRBV6-1; clone_size: NA; cdr3_nt: TGTGCCAGCAGCGGCAGGGGGCGAGGCACAGATACGCAGTATTTT; cdr3_aa: CASSGRGRGTDTQYF